This T cell receptor beta chain is drawn from a study of blood T cell repertoires in COVID-19. Study overall: Collection of acute and convalescent COVID-19 samples took place in the United States, Italy and Spain. T cells, B-cell-depleted T cells, or PBMCs provided the cDNA or gDNA that served as material.

In the source study's methods: Amplifying reference gene primers gave estimates of nucleated cell counts. Assay used: immunoSEQ multiplex PCR; TCRdb lists only in-frame clones, some missing. For V, J and clone size, that table is used; D and trimming come from the DNA. The sample has more than 30,000 clones; 87% are singletons. The clonotype was recovered from a man between 45 and 60 years old with active or convalescent COVID-19. The sample was peripheral blood.

The CDR3 spells CASRTATGNNSPLHF. In nucleotides, the CDR3 is TGTGCCAGCAGGACTGCGACAGGAAATAATTCACCCCTCCACTTT. The rearrangement uses TRBV7-8 and TRBJ1-6; perhaps TRBD1 as D (6 bases). V lost 6 bases, J lost 5 bases, and 14 bases lay in between. The CDR3 totals 15 residues. The germline V gene has CDR1 SGHVS and CDR2 FQNEAQ.